One and the same sample provided the 17 T cell receptor beta chains below, sequenced in a study of vaccination and CD4 T cells after COVID-19. For these TCRs, the target antigens are not known. The time point is: late sampling 161 to 241 days after vaccination in three convalescent patients. Regarding treatment: approximately 10-day PBMC culture with coronavirus spike peptide pools or control peptides (ViraFEST assay). The study sequenced cultured CD4+ T cell DNA using the Oncomine TCR Beta short-read assay. TCRdb re-called the PCR reads with MiXCR, one entry per CDR3 protein. The repertoire holds tens of thousands of distinct CDR3 sequences, over 25% seen once, with approximately 10% in the top ten. Sequenced here: CD4+ T cells from blood, cultured in vitro, sampled about 7 months after SARS-CoV-2 vaccination. The receptors shown here come from a human donor who had recovered from COVID-19.

The V and J genes are TRBV7-6 and TRBJ2-5; D perhaps matches TRBD2 (6 bases). This CDR3 region has 12 residues. V gave up 5 bases and J gave up 4 bases, with 8 bases separating them. Germline CDR1 SGHVS, CDR2 FNYEAQ. CDR3 bases: TGTGCCAGCAGCGCCGGGGGAGAGACCCAGTACTTC. It encodes CASSAGGETQYF.

This sequence joins TRBV20-1 and TRBJ1-1, with 7 bases that match TRBD1. The length of the CDR3 is 16 residues. The germline CDR1 and CDR2 sequences are DFQATT and SNEGSKA (reference sequence). V gave up 1 base and J gave up 1 base; unmatched junction bases: 9. The CDR3 sequence: CSARALDRPSNTEAFF. The DNA for the CDR3 is TGCAGTGCTAGAGCCCTGGACAGGCCTTCGAACACTGAAGCTTTCTTT.

In its sample, this clonotype was seen a few times. V usage is TRBV7-3 and J usage is TRBJ2-2; 8 bases are shared with TRBD2. The V and J ends lost 2 bases and 9 bases, in that order; junction bases with no gene match: 2. The CDR3 has 13 amino acids. Germline-derived CDR1 and CDR2 are SGHTA and FQGTGA. The CDR3 DNA is TGTGCCAGCAGCTTACGGGAGGGCCGGGAGCTGTTTTTT. It is translated as CASSLREGRELFF. Full variable domain (missing parts from reference TRBV7-3 and TRBJ2-2): GAGVSQTPSNKVTEKGKYVELRCDPISGHTALYWYRQSLGQGPEFLIYFQGTGAADDSGLPNDRFFAVRPEGSVSTLKIQRTERGDSAVYLCASSLREGRELFFGEGSRLTVL.

CDR3 residues: CASRGQGGRNTEAFF. The CDR3 DNA sequence: TGTGCCAGCAGGGGACAGGGAGGGAGGAACACTGAAGCTTTCTTT. The V gene is TRBV12-3 or TRBV12-4, the J gene TRBJ1-1, with 9 positions matching TRBD1. Germline trimming cut 6 bases from V and 1 base from J; bases unmatched to any gene: 6. The CDR3 is 15 amino acids.

The chain uses TRBV7-2 and TRBJ2-7; D is perhaps TRBD1 or TRBD2 (5 bases each). The V end was cut by 5 bases, the J end by 4 bases, with 21 bases between. Germline V lookup: CDR1 SGHTA, CDR2 FQGNSA. This CDR3 region has 16 residues. In DNA, the CDR3 is TGTGCCAGCAGCACCCGTTCCGGGGCGGAGTCTTACGAGCAGTACTTC. This codes for CASSTRSGAESYEQYF. Based on the CDR3 plus reference TRBV7-2 and TRBJ2-7, the full variable domain is GAGVSQSPSNKVTEKGKDVELRCDPISGHTALYWYRQSLGQGLEFLIYFQGNSAPDKSGLPSDRFSAERTGGSVSTLTIQRTQQEDSAVYLCASSTRSGAESYEQYFGPGTRLTVT.

This clonotype was counted between two and nine times. The genes are TRBV24-1 and TRBJ2-5; 7 bases are a match to TRBD2. The CDR3 runs 18 residues. V dropped 4 bases and J dropped 1; count of bases not matched to a gene: 14. Germline V lookup: CDR1 KGHDR, CDR2 SFDVKD. CDR3 in DNA: TGTGCCACCAGTGACCCAATGTGGGATAGCGGGCCCCAAGAGACCCAGTACTTC. Its translation: CATSDPMWDSGPQETQYF.

The V and J genes are TRBV4-1 and TRBJ1-2; TRBD1 agrees at 7 bases. Losses at the gene ends were 3 bases for V and 4 bases for J; bases not matched to a gene: 8. Germline values: CDR1 MGHRA, CDR2 YSYEKL. CDR3 length equals 15 residues. CDR3 sequence: CASSQIRDSVYGYTF. The CDR3 DNA sequence: TGCGCCAGCAGCCAGATCCGGGACAGTGTCTATGGCTACACCTTC.

The chain couples TRBV4-2 to TRBJ2-7; the D is unclear. Germline V gene lookup returns CDR1 LGHNA and CDR2 YNFKEQ. The V end was cut by 6 bases, the J end by 6 bases, with 18 bases between. This CDR3 spans 14 amino acids. DNA of the CDR3: TGTGCCAGCAGACTCCGGATCCTCCAAGGCGAGCAGTACTTC. Residues: CASRLRILQGEQYF.

This chain links TRBV7-2 with TRBJ1-6; D unresolved. Germline-derived CDR1 and CDR2 are SGHTA and FQGNSA. The CDR3 runs to 13 residues. The V end lost 0 bases, the J end lost 8 bases, and 5 bases lay between the germline ends. CDR3 nucleotides: TGTGCCAGCAGCTTAGCATCTTATTCACCCCTCCACTTT. Its translation: CASSLASYSPLHF.

The chain joins TRBV11-3 to TRBJ2-1, with 8 positions matching TRBD2. There are 15 residues in the CDR3. Per germline, CDR1 SGHNT and CDR2 YENEEA. V lost 3 bases and J lost 6; bases outside the gene matches: 7. The CDR3 region is CASSFWGLEANEQFF. The CDR3 DNA sequence: TGTGCCAGCAGCTTTTGGGGACTAGAAGCCAATGAGCAGTTCTTC. The full variable domain, its missing parts supplied by reference TRBV11-3 and TRBJ2-1, is EAGVVQSPRYKIIEKKQPVAFWCNPISGHNTLYWYLQNLGQGPELLIRYENEEAVDDSQLPKDRFSAERLKGVDSTLKIQPAELGDSAVYLCASSFWGLEANEQFFGPGTRLTVL.

The chain links TRBV11-3 to TRBJ2-3; no definite D call. V was clipped by 5 bases and J by 4 bases, with 13 bases between them. The germline V gene has CDR1 SGHNT and CDR2 YENEEA. There are 14 residues in the CDR3. The CDR3 spells CASSPRRGPDTQYF. CDR3 bases: TGTGCCAGCAGCCCCCGACGCGGCCCAGATACGCAGTATTTT.

This clonotype was counted only a few times. The chain links TRBV7-2 to TRBJ2-3; 13 bases match TRBD2. After removal of 5 bases from V and 4 bases from J, the junction contained 6 bases not matched to a gene. Per germline, CDR1 SGHTA and CDR2 FQGNSA. The CDR3 totals 16 residues. The CDR3, as DNA: TGTGCCAGCAGCCCCGGGACTAGCGGGAATGCAGATACGCAGTATTTT. It translates to CASSPGTSGNADTQYF.

V usage is TRBV7-9 and J usage is TRBJ2-3; TRBD2 might be the D (5 bases). Germline values: CDR1 SEHNR, CDR2 FQNEAQ (reference sequence). V lost 5 bases and J 0 bases, leaving 12 bases between the germline ends. CDR3 length: 15 amino acids. In nucleotides, the CDR3 is TGTGCCAGCAGCCCGGACTGGCCCAGCACAGATACGCAGTATTTT. Its protein is CASSPDWPSTDTQYF.

The CDR3 region is CSARRGNTGELFF. The CDR3 bases are TGCAGTGCTAGAAGGGGGAACACCGGGGAGCTGTTTTTT. The rearrangement uses TRBV20-1 and TRBJ2-2; a weak D match, TRBD1 (5 bases). CDR1 is DFQATT and CDR2 is SNEGSKA in the germline V gene (reference sequence). Trimming removed 2 bases at V and 1 base at J, with 5 bases between. This CDR3 is built from 13 residues.

As DNA, the CDR3 is TGTGCCAGCAGTGAATCTAGCGGGGGGACAGATACGCAGTATTTT. Its protein is CASSESSGGTDTQYF. The genes are TRBV6-4 and TRBJ2-3; 11 bases map to TRBD2. J was trimmed by 3 bases and V by 3 bases; bases with no gene match: 2. Germline lookup yields CDR1 MRHNA and CDR2 SNTAGT. The CDR3 loop spans 15 amino acids.

The gene calls are TRBV6-2 or TRBV6-3 and TRBJ2-5; D is ambiguous. The ends were cut back, 4 bases at V and 2 bases at J, with 14 bases in the middle. CDR3 length equals 15 residues. CDR1 is MNHEY and CDR2 is SVGEGT in the germline V gene. The CDR3 sequence is CASSWSGPLQETQYF. CDR3 coding DNA: TGTGCCAGCAGTTGGTCGGGCCCGCTACAAGAGACCCAGTACTTC.

The chain is built from TRBV28 and TRBJ2-3, with TRBD1 matching 8 bases. V was pared by 6 bases and J by 4 bases, with 3 bases of the junction left unmatched. The CDR3 contains 13 residues. Germline CDR1 is MDHEN and CDR2 is SYDVKM. In DNA, the CDR3 is TGTGCCAGCAGGTTGACAGGGGCAGATACGCAGTATTTT. Translating gives CASRLTGADTQYF.